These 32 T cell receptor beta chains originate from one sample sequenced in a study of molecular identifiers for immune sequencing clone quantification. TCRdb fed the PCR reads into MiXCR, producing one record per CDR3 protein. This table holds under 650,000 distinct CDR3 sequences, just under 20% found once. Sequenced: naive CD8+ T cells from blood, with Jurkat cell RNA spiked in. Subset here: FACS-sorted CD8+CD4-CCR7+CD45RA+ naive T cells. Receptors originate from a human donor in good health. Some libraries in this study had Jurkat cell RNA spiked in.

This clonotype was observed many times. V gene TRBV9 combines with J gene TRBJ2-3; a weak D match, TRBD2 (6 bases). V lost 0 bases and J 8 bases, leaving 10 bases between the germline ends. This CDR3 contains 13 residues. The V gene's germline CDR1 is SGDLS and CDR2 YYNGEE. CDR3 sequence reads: CASSVVRDFTQYF. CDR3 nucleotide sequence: TGTGCCAGCAGCGTAGTTAGGGACTTTACGCAGTATTTT.

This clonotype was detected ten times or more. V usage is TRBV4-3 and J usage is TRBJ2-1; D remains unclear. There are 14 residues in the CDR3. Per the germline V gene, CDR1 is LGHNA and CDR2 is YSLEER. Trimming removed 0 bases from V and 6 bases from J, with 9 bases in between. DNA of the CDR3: TGCGCCAGCAGCCAAGATAAGGGTGCCAATGAGCAGTTCTTC. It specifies CASSQDKGANEQFF.

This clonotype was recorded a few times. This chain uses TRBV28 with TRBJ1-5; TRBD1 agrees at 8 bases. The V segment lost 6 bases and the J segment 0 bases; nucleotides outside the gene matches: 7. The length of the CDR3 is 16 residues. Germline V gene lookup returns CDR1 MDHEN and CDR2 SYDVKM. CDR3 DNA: TGTGCCAGCAGATTACGGACAGGGCGTAGCAATCAGCCCCAGCATTTT. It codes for CASRLRTGRSNQPQHF.

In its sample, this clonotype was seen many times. The CDR3 loop is CASSDLPNSYEQYF. CDR3 nucleotides: TGTGCCAGCAGTGACTTGCCCAACTCCTACGAGCAGTACTTC. The chain uses TRBV25-1 and TRBJ2-7; D gene ambiguous. Germline CDR1 MGHDK, CDR2 SYGVNS. The germline V and J ends were trimmed by 3 bases and 0 bases, with 9 bases remaining between them. The CDR3 spans 14 residues.

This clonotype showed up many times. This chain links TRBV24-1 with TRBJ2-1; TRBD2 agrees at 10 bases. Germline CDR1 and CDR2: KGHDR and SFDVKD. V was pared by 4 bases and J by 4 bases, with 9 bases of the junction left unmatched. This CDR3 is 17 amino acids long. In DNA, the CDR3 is TGTGCCACCAGTGACGCGGATAGCGGGGGGCTTTACAATGAGCAGTTCTTC. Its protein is CATSDADSGGLYNEQFF.

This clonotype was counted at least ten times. The CDR3 DNA reads as TGTGCCAGTAGAGGATCCGGGGAGCTGTTTTTT. Its translation: CASRGSGELFF. The chain is built from TRBV19 and TRBJ2-2; no clear D. From germline, CDR1 is LNHDA and CDR2 SQIVND (reference sequence). The V end was cut by 6 bases, the J end by 6 bases, with 5 bases between. The CDR3 consists of 11 residues. The full variable domain, in which reference TRBV19 and TRBJ2-2 provide the parts outside the CDR3, is DGGITQSPKYLFRKEGQNVTLSCEQNLNHDAMYWYRQDPGQGLRLIYYSQIVNDFQKGDIAEGYSVSREKKESFPLTVTSAQKNPTAFYLCASRGSGELFFGEGSRLTVL.

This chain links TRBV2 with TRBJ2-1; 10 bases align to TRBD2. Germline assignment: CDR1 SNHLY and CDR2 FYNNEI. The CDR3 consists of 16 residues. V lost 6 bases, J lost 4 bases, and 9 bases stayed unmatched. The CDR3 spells CASRITGLAPYNEQFF. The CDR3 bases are TGTGCCAGCAGAATTACGGGACTAGCGCCTTACAATGAGCAGTTCTTC.

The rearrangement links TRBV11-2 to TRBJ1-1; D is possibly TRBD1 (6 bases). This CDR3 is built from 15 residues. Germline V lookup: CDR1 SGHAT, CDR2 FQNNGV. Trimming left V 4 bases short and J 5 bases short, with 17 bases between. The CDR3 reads CASSSPPRGRTEAFF. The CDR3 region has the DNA TGTGCCAGCAGCTCCCCACCGCGGGGGCGGACTGAAGCTTTCTTT.

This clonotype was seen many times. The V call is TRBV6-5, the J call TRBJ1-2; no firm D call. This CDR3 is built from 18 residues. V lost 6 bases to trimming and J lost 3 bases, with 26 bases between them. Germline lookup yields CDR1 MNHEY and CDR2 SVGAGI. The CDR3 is CASRPTPLVGSLHYGYTF. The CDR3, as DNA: TGTGCCAGCAGACCCACCCCGCTGGTTGGGTCCCTACACTATGGCTACACCTTC.

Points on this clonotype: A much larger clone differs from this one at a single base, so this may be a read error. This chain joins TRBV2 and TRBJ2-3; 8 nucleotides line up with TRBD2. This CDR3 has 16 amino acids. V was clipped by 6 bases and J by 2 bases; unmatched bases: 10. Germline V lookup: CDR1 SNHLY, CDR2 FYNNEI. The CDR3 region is CASRATGGLVTDTQYF. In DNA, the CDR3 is TGTGCCAGCAGGGCGACGGGGGGGCTCGTCACAGATACGCAGTATTTT.

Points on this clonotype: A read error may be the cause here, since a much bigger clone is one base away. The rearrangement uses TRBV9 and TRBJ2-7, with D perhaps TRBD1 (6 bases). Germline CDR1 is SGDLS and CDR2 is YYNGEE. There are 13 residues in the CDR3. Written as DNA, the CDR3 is TGTGCCAGCAGCCCAGGGGTTGGGTACGGGCAGTACTTC. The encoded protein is CASSPGVGYGQYF.

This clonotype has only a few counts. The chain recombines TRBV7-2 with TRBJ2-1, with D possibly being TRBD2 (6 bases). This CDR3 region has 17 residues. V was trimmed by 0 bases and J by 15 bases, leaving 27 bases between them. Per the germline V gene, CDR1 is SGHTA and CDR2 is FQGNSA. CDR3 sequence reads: CASSLATAVGLSNMWFF. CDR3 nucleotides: TGTGCCAGCAGCTTAGCAACAGCGGTGGGACTCTCAAATATGTGGTTCTTC.

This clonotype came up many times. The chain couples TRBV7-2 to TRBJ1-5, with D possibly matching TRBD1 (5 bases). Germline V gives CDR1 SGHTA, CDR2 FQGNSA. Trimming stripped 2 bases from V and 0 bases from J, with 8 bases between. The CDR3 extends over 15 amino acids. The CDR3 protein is CASSLYRTSNQPQHF. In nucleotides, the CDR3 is TGTGCCAGCAGCTTATACAGGACTAGCAATCAGCCCCAGCATTTT.

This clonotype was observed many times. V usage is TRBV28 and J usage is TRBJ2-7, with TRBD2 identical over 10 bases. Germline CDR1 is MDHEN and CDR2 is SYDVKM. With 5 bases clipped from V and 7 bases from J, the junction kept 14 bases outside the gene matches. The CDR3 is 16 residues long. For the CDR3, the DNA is TGTGCCAGCAGTCGTACAAGCGGGGGGGCCCTGGGGGAGCAGTACTTC. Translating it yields CASSRTSGGALGEQYF. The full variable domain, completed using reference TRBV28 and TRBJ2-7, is DVKVTQSSRYLVKRTGEKVFLECVQDMDHENMFWYRQDPGLGLRLIYFSYDVKMKEKGDIPEGYSVSREKKERFSLILESASTNQTSMYLCASSRTSGGALGEQYFGPGTRLTVT.

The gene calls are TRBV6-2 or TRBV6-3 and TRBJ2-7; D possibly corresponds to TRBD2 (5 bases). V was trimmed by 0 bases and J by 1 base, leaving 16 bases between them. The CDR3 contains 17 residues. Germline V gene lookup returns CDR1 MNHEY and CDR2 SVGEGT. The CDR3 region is CASSYSRLADISYEQYF. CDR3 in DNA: TGTGCCAGCAGTTACTCGCGGCTAGCTGATATATCCTACGAGCAGTACTTC.

CDR3 sequence reads: CASSQETDRGSYGYTF. Here the CDR3 DNA reads TGTGCCAGCAGCCAAGAAACGGACAGGGGATCCTATGGCTACACCTTC. The chain is built from TRBV3-1 and TRBJ1-2, with TRBD1 matching 9 bases. The junction had 6 bases not matched to a gene; V was cut back by 0 bases and J by 4 bases. The CDR3 totals 16 residues. CDR1 LGHDT and CDR2 YNNKEL come from the germline V gene (reference sequence).

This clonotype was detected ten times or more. The CDR3 reads CSAGDGSGELFF. The CDR3 DNA sequence: TGCAGCGCTGGAGATGGGTCCGGGGAGCTGTTTTTT. The rearrangement joins TRBV29-1 to TRBJ2-2; D unresolved. Trimming left V 7 bases short and J 6 bases short, with 12 bases between. From germline, CDR1 is SQVTM and CDR2 ANQGSEA. The CDR3 has 12 residues.

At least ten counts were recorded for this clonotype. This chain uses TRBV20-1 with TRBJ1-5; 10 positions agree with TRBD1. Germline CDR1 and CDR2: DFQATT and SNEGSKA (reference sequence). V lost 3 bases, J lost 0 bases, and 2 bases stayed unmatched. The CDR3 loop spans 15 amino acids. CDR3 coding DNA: TGCAGTGCTAGGGACAGGGGGTATAGCAATCAGCCCCAGCATTTT. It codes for CSARDRGYSNQPQHF.

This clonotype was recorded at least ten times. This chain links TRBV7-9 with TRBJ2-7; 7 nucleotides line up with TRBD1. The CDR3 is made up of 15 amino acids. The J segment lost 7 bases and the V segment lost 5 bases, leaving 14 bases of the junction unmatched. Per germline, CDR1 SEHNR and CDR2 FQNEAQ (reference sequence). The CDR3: CASSPAGGGLGEQYF. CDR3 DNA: TGTGCCAGCAGCCCAGCAGGGGGTGGCCTAGGGGAGCAGTACTTC.

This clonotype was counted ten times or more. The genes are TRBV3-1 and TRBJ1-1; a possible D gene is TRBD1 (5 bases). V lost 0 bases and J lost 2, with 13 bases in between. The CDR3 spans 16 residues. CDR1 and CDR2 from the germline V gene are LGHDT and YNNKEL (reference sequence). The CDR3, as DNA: TGTGCCAGCAGCCAAGATCCCTGGGGGTTAAACACTGAAGCTTTCTTT. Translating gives CASSQDPWGLNTEAFF.

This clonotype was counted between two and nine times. As DNA, the CDR3 is TGTGCCAGCAGCTTCGGGGGAACCGTATACCTGACCTTCTTT. It translates to CASSFGGTVYLTFF. The V and J genes are TRBV11-2 and TRBJ1-1; possibly TRBD1 for D (5 bases). CDR3 length equals 14 residues. Deletions cut 3 bases from V and 14 bases from J, with 22 bases between. Germline assignment: CDR1 SGHAT and CDR2 FQNNGV.

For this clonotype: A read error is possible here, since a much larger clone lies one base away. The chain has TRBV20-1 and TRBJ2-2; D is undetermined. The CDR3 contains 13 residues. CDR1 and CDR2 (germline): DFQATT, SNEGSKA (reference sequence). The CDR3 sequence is CSARDANTRELFF. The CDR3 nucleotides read TGCAGTGCTAGAGACGCGAACACCCGGGAGCTGTTTTTT.

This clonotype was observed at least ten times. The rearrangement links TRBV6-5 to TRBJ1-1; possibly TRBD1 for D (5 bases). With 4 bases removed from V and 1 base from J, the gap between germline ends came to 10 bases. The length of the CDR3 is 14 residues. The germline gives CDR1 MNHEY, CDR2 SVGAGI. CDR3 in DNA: TGTGCCAGCAGTTTACAGGAATCGAACACTGAAGCTTTCTTT. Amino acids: CASSLQESNTEAFF.

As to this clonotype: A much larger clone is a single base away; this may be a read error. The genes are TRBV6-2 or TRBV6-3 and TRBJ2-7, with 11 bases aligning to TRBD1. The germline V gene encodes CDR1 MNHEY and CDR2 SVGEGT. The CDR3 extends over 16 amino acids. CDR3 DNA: TGTGCCAGCAGGAGCCTCGCCGGGACAGGGGGTAACGAGCGGTACTTC. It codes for CASRSLAGTGGNERYF.

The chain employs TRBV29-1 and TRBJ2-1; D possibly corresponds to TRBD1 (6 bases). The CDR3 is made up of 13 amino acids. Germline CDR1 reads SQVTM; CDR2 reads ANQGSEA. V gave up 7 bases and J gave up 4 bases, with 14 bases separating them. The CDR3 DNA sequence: TGCAGCGAGCGACAGGCCTCATACAATGAGCAGTTCTTC. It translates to CSERQASYNEQFF.

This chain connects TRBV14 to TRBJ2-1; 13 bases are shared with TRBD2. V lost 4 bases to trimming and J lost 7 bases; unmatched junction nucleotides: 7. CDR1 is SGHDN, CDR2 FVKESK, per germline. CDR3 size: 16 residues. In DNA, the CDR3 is TGTGCCAGCAGCCCACCGGGACTAGCGGGACTGAATGAGCAGTTCTTC. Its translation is CASSPPGLAGLNEQFF. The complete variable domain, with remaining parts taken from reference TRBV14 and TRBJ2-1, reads EAGVTQFPSHSVIEKGQTVTLRCDPISGHDNLYWYRRVMGKEIKFLLHFVKESKQDESGMPNNRFLAERTGGTYSTLKVQPAELEDSGVYFCASSPPGLAGLNEQFFGPGTRLTVL.

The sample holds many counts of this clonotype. This CDR3 is CSAISDSYGYTF. CDR3 bases: TGCAGTGCTATTAGCGATTCCTATGGCTACACCTTC. The chain carries TRBV20-1 and TRBJ1-2; D ambiguous. CDR3 size: 12 residues. The V end lost 4 bases, the J end lost 4 bases, and 10 bases lay between the germline ends. Germline-derived CDR1 and CDR2 are DFQATT and SNEGSKA (reference sequence).

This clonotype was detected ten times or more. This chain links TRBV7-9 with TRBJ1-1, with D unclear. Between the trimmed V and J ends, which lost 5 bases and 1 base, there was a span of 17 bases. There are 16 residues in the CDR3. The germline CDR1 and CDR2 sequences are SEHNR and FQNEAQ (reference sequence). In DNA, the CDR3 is TGTGCCAGCAGCCCCGGGTTGGCATGGGCGAACACTGAAGCTTTCTTT. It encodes CASSPGLAWANTEAFF.

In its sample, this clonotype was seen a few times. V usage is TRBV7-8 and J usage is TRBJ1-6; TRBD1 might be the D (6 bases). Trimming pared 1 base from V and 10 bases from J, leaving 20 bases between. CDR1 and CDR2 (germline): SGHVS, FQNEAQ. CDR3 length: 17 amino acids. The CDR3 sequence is CASSLGGTLEWGSPLHF. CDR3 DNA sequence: TGTGCCAGCAGCTTAGGGGGGACACTTGAATGGGGGTCACCCCTCCACTTT. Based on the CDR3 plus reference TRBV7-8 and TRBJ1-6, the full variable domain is GAGVSQSPRYKVAKRGQDVALRCDPISGHVSLFWYQQALGQGPEFLTYFQNEAQLDKSGLPSDRFFAERPEGSVSTLKIQRTQQEDSAVYLCASSLGGTLEWGSPLHFGNGTRLTVT.

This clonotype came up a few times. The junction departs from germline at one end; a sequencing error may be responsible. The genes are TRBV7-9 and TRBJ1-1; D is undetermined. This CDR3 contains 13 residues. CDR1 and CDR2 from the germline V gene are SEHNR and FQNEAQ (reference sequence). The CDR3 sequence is CASSISGSYEALF. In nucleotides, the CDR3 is TGTGCCAGCAGCATTAGCGGGTCCTACGAAGCTCTCTTT.

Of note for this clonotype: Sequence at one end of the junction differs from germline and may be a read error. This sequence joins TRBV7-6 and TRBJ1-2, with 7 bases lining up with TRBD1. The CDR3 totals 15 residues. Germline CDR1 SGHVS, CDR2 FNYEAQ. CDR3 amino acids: CASSLETGSGYSYTF. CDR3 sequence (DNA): TGTGCCAGCAGCTTAGAGACAGGGTCAGGCTATAGCTACACCTTC.

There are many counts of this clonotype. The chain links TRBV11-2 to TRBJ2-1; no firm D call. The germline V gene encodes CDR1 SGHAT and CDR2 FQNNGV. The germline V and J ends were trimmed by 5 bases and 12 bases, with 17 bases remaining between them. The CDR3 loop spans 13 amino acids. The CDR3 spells CASSLYQAFGQFF. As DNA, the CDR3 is TGTGCCAGCAGCCTATACCAGGCCTTCGGGCAGTTCTTC.